The 7 T cell receptor beta chains below come from one sample, sequenced in a study of T cell clonality in common variable immunodeficiency. Study-level points and caveats: Fewer deletions and N-nucleotide insertions were reportedly seen in common variable immunodeficiency TCR beta sequences.

Their target antigens are unknown. Some clones are missing from TCRdb's copy, which holds only in-frame ones; the method was immunoSEQ multiplex PCR. This sample carries some 16,000 clones, none of them present only once. The sample was peripheral blood mononuclear cells. These receptors were taken from a human donor with common variable immunodeficiency.

This clone occurred a few times. From the germline J gene comes the end of the CDR3, since the read stops 3 residues before it. The chain joins TRBV18 to TRBJ1-4; TRBD1 might be the D (5 bases). Germline V gene data show CDR1 as KGHSH and CDR2 as LQKENI. This CDR3 comprises 16 residues. Trimming cost V 5 bases and J 5 bases, with 18 bases left between them. CDR3 in amino acids: CASSSSNRKVNEKLFF. CDR3 DNA, as far as it was read: TGTGCCAGCTCATCGTCGAACAGGAAAGTAAATGAAAAA. The full variable domain, in which reference TRBV18 and TRBJ1-4 provide the parts outside the CDR3, is NAGVMQNPRHLVRRRGQEARLRCSPMKGHSHVYWYRQLPEEGLKFMVYLQKENIIDESGMPKERFSAEFPKEGPSILRIQQVVRGDSAAYFCASSSSNRKVNEKLFFGSGTQLSVL.

Only a few counts were recorded for this clone. The read stops 3 residues short of the end of the CDR3; the missing end is completed from the germline J gene. The J gene is TRBJ2-7, the V gene TRBV29-1, with 16 positions matching TRBD2. J lost 2 bases, V lost 1 base, and 2 bases had no gene match. Looked up from germline, CDR1 is SQVTM and CDR2 is ANQGSEA. The CDR3 is 16 residues long. The CDR3 sequence: CSVEGGTSGGAYEQYF. The covered CDR3 bases are TGCAGCGTTGAAGGAGGGACTAGCGGGGGGGCCTACGAG.

This clone occurred a few times. The read terminates 3 residues ahead of where the CDR3 ends, so the germline J gene completes it. The chain joins TRBV11-2 to TRBJ2-1; 8 positions agree with TRBD1. The V gene end was trimmed by 1 base and the J gene end by 8 bases; junction bases not matched to a gene: 7. Germline CDR1 reads SGHAT; CDR2 reads FQNNGV. This CDR3 contains 15 residues. The part of the CDR3 DNA that was read is TGTGCCAGCAGCTTAGTCGGCAGGGGGCAATATGAG. It yields the protein CASSLVGRGQYE. The whole CDR3 region reads CASSLVGRGQYEQFF.

This clone showed up just a few times. Read data end 3 residues before the CDR3 end; the end is taken from the germline J gene. The rearrangement joins TRBV5-1 to TRBJ2-1; 8 nucleotides align to TRBD2. This CDR3 comprises 16 residues. Germline CDR1 SGHRS, CDR2 YFSETQ. The junction had 7 bases not matched to a gene; V was cut back by 2 bases and J by 3 bases. This CDR3 is CASSFLAGGLYNEQFF. The covered CDR3 bases are TGCGCCAGCAGCTTTCTCGCGGGGGGTCTCTACAATGAG.

This clone has just a few counts. From the germline J gene comes the end of the CDR3, since the read stops 3 residues before it. The rearrangement uses TRBV19 and TRBJ1-5, with 8 bases lining up with TRBD1. With V trimmed by 2 bases and J by 2 bases, 8 bases remained unmatched. The length of the CDR3 is 17 residues. The V gene's germline CDR1 is LNHDA and CDR2 SQIVND (reference sequence). CDR3 protein: CASSILDRGRGNQPQHF. The DNA read from the CDR3 is TGTGCCAGTAGTATACTTGACAGGGGTAGGGGCAATCAGCCC.

Turning to this clone: Coverage ceases 3 residues before the CDR3 finishes, and the germline J gene fills in the end. The chain has TRBV7-2 and TRBJ2-7; the D is unclear. CDR1 and CDR2 (germline): SGHTA, FQGNSA. V shed 5 bases and J shed 4 bases, with 15 bases lying between them. The CDR3 covers 14 residues. The CDR3 spells CASSLRAQVYEQYF. CDR3 bases read: TGTGCCAGCAGCCTCCGTGCCCAGGTTTACGAG.

This clone turned up a few times. The CDR3 end falls 3 residues outside the read, so it is completed with the germline J gene. The V call is TRBV7-9, the J call TRBJ2-7; 10 bases are shared with TRBD1. The germline gives CDR1 SEHNR, CDR2 FQNEAQ (reference sequence). V trimming: 5 bases; J trimming: 5 bases; junction bases outside the gene matches: 9. CDR3 length: 15 amino acids. CDR3 in amino acids: CASSPRRQGADEQYF. The CDR3 DNA, read in part, is TGTGCCAGCAGCCCTCGGCGACAGGGGGCAGACGAG.